One and the same sample provided the 30 T cell receptor beta chains below, sequenced in a study of cytomegalovirus exposure and HLA in healthy donors. The PCR was carried out with 60 Vbeta primers and 13 Jbeta primers. Data came from immunoSEQ multiplex PCR; TCRdb stores just in-frame clones and leaves some out. Of approximately 27,000 clones listed, about 64% are singletons. Sequencing was performed on PBMCs. These receptors came from a male donor in good health and CMV-seropositive.

The rearrangement links TRBV27 to TRBJ1-1; D might be TRBD1 (6 bases). The germline V and J ends were trimmed by 5 bases and 4 bases, with 11 bases remaining between them. CDR1 MNHEY and CDR2 SMNVEV come from the germline V gene (reference sequence). This CDR3 has 13 residues. The CDR3 DNA reads TGTGCCAGCAGTCTGAGGGGGAGCACTGAAGCTTTCTTT. Protein sequence: CASSLRGSTEAFF.

This clone was seen only once. This chain joins TRBV7-2 and TRBJ1-1; possible D gene TRBD1, 6 bases. CDR3 length: 12 residues. With 5 bases removed from V and 8 bases from J, the gap between germline ends came to 12 bases. Germline-derived CDR1 and CDR2 are SGHTA and FQGNSA. CDR3 bases: TGTGCCAGCAGCAGATACGGGACAGAAGCTTTCTTT. Translated: CASSRYGTEAFF.

A few counts support this clone. V and J are TRBV28 and TRBJ2-6; D gene ambiguous. Germline-derived CDR1 and CDR2 are MDHEN and SYDVKM. The CDR3 contains 14 residues. The ends were cut back, 3 bases at V and 0 bases at J, with 3 bases in the middle. CDR3: CASSFHSGANVLTF. The CDR3 bases are TGTGCCAGCAGTTTTCACTCTGGGGCCAACGTCCTGACTTTC.

CDR3 bases: TGTGCCAGCAGTGCCCGGGGTTATCAGCCCCAGCATTTT. Residues: CASSARGYQPQHF. The chain employs TRBV2 and TRBJ1-5; no firm D call. Germline V gene data show CDR1 as SNHLY and CDR2 as FYNNEI. This CDR3 is built from 13 residues. Trimming took 4 bases from V and 5 from J, leaving 9 bases between them.

This clone was detected a few times. The germline gene is not matched at one end of the junction; a read error may be the cause. V and J are TRBV9 and TRBJ2-3; TRBD2 matches at 8 bases. Germline V gives CDR1 SGDLS, CDR2 YYNGEE. This CDR3 region has 18 residues. The CDR3 is CAISVESGSWGNTDTQYF. CDR3 in DNA: TGTGCCATCAGCGTAGAGAGCGGGAGTTGGGGAAACACAGATACGCAGTATTTT.

The rearrangement joins TRBV6-1 to TRBJ1-6; 11 bases fit TRBD1. The CDR3 covers 15 residues. CDR1 and CDR2 (germline): MNHNS, SASEGT. J gave up 7 bases and V 10 bases, and 9 bases lay outside the gene matches. CDR3 residues: CAIQAGTGGNSPLHF. DNA for the CDR3: TGTGCCATTCAAGCCGGGACAGGGGGAAATTCACCCCTCCACTTT.

This clone was seen just once. This rearrangement joins TRBV28 to TRBJ1-2; 8 nucleotides line up with TRBD1. The CDR3 contains 14 residues. V was pared by 3 bases and J by 4 bases, with 4 bases of the junction left unmatched. CDR1 and CDR2 (germline): MDHEN, SYDVKM. CDR3 bases: TGTGCCAGCAGTTTTATAACAGGGGGCTATGGCTACACCTTC. It is translated as CASSFITGGYGYTF.

The V gene is TRBV5-6, the J gene TRBJ1-2, with a possible D match to TRBD1 (6 bases). Germline CDR1 and CDR2: SGHDT and YYEEEE. CDR3 length: 15 residues. V lost 0 bases and J 7 bases, leaving 16 bases between the germline ends. CDR3 in DNA: TGTGCCAGCAGCTTGGCCGGGGGGCGCCTCCGTGGCTACACCTTC. Translating gives CASSLAGGRLRGYTF.

The V gene is TRBV19, the J gene TRBJ1-6; 9 nucleotides match TRBD1. Germline-derived CDR1 and CDR2 are LNHDA and SQIVND (reference sequence). This CDR3 comprises 14 residues. The V and J ends lost 5 bases and 10 bases, in that order; junction bases with no gene match: 6. The CDR3, as DNA: TGTGCCAGTAGTGTCAGGACAGGGGACTCACCCCTCCACTTT. Protein: CASSVRTGDSPLHF.

J is TRBJ1-5 and V is TRBV30, with D uncertain. The CDR3 sequence is 13 residues long. The germline V and J ends were trimmed by 0 bases and 7 bases, with 10 bases remaining between them. CDR1 and CDR2 (germline): GTSNPN, SVGIG (reference sequence). The CDR3: CAWSVEGEQPQHF. Written as DNA, the CDR3 is TGTGCCTGGAGTGTGGAGGGTGAACAGCCCCAGCATTTT.

The sample holds one count of this clone. This chain uses TRBV19 with TRBJ2-7, with D possibly TRBD2 on 5 matching bases. The germline V gene has CDR1 LNHDA and CDR2 SQIVND (reference sequence). CDR3 size: 15 residues. With 0 bases removed from V and 9 bases from J, the gap between germline ends came to 18 bases. The CDR3 DNA reads as TGTGCCAGTAGTATAGATAGGAACGGACTTACCGGGCAGTACTTC. Translated: CASSIDRNGLTGQYF.

CDR3 in amino acids: CASSVGGGRSYNEQFF. Written as DNA, the CDR3 is TGTGCCAGCAGCGTAGGAGGCGGGAGATCCTACAATGAGCAGTTCTTC. The rearrangement links TRBV9 to TRBJ2-1; the match to TRBD2 covers 7 bases. The CDR3 consists of 16 residues. After removal of 0 bases from V and 1 base from J, the junction contained 4 bases not matched to a gene. Germline CDR1 and CDR2: SGDLS and YYNGEE.

The chain employs TRBV5-1 and TRBJ1-1; D not certain. Trimming shortened V by 5 bases and J by 1 base, and 12 bases separated the two germline ends. The CDR3 loop spans 14 amino acids. Germline V gene data show CDR1 as SGHRS and CDR2 as YFSETQ. DNA for the CDR3: TGCGCCAGCAGTTCCGGACGGGGGAACACTGAAGCTTTCTTT. Translation: CASSSGRGNTEAFF.

There are many counts of this clone. The V gene is TRBV14, the J gene TRBJ2-7; TRBD2 matches 7 bases. CDR3 length: 14 amino acids. Germline CDR1 is SGHDN and CDR2 is FVKESK. With V trimmed by 0 bases and J by 7 bases, 6 bases remained unmatched. The CDR3 DNA reads TGTGCCAGCAGCCAAGAGGGGGGGTGGCGTGAGCAGTACTTC. Amino acid sequence: CASSQEGGWREQYF. The full variable domain, rest sourced from reference TRBV14 and TRBJ2-7, is EAGVTQFPSHSVIEKGQTVTLRCDPISGHDNLYWYRRVMGKEIKFLLHFVKESKQDESGMPNNRFLAERTGGTYSTLKVQPAELEDSGVYFCASSQEGGWREQYFGPGTRLTVT.

The rearrangement links TRBV2 to TRBJ1-2; TRBD1 aligns across 10 bases. Trimming removed 6 bases from V and 7 bases from J; junction bases left unmatched: 14. This CDR3 region has 16 residues. CDR1 is SNHLY and CDR2 is FYNNEI in the germline V gene. The CDR3 protein is CASSPGPGQGSFGYTF. The CDR3 coding sequence is TGTGCCAGCAGCCCCGGACCGGGACAGGGGAGTTTTGGCTACACCTTC.

The chain combines TRBV2 with TRBJ2-7, with D possibly TRBD1 on 5 matching bases. V was clipped by 2 bases and J by 7 bases, with 9 bases between them. There are 12 residues in the CDR3. Germline CDR1 and CDR2: SNHLY and FYNNEI. CDR3: CASSELRTEQYF. The CDR3 nucleotides read TGTGCCAGCAGTGAATTAAGGACAGAGCAGTACTTC.

This chain uses TRBV19 with TRBJ2-1; 9 nucleotides line up with TRBD1. The CDR3 totals 16 residues. Germline V gene data show CDR1 as LNHDA and CDR2 as SQIVND (reference sequence). V was pared by 4 bases and J by 2 bases, with 6 bases of the junction left unmatched. The CDR3 is CASSSVGQGPYNEQFF. Written as DNA, the CDR3 is TGTGCCAGTAGTAGCGTGGGACAGGGACCCTACAATGAGCAGTTCTTC.

This clone appeared a single time. The V and J genes are TRBV6-5 and TRBJ1-1, with TRBD1 matching 9 bases. CDR3 size: 15 residues. V lost 6 bases, J lost 4 bases, and 9 bases stayed unmatched. CDR1 and CDR2 (germline): MNHEY, SVGAGI. CDR3 bases: TGTGCCAGCAGGAAACAGGGGGCTAAGAGCACTGAAGCTTTCTTT. It encodes CASRKQGAKSTEAFF.

This chain uses TRBV5-1 with TRBJ2-7, with 7 bases matching TRBD1. Germline V gives CDR1 SGHRS, CDR2 YFSETQ. Trimming cost V 4 bases and J 7 bases; bases outside gene matches: 8. The CDR3 totals 13 residues. CDR3 DNA: TGCGCCAGCAGCCTCGGGACAGAGGAGGAGCAGTACTTC. Its protein is CASSLGTEEEQYF.

The chain combines TRBV10-1 with TRBJ1-1; D perhaps matches TRBD1 (6 bases). CDR1 is WNHNN, CDR2 SYGVQD, per germline (reference sequence). This CDR3 has 14 residues. Trimming shortened V by 2 bases and J by 4 bases, and 11 bases separated the two germline ends. CDR3 loop: CASSENLGATEAFF. The CDR3 nucleotides are TGCGCCAGCAGTGAGAACCTGGGGGCCACTGAAGCTTTCTTT.

This clone qualifies as medium-sized. The chain recombines TRBV19 with TRBJ1-1; a possible D gene is TRBD1 (6 bases). Germline values: CDR1 LNHDA, CDR2 SQIVND (reference sequence). The CDR3 totals 13 residues. V was trimmed by 7 bases and J by 0 bases, leaving 9 bases between them. The CDR3 DNA is TGTGCCAGTAATCAGGGGATGAACACTGAAGCTTTCTTT. Residues: CASNQGMNTEAFF.

V usage is TRBV30 and J usage is TRBJ1-2, with D maybe TRBD1 (5 bases). This CDR3 has 16 residues. Germline CDR1 is GTSNPN and CDR2 is SVGIG (reference sequence). V lost 1 base, J lost 6 bases, and 21 bases lay in between. The chain's CDR3 is CAWSAGTGYYGDGYTF. The CDR3 region has the DNA TGTGCCTGGAGTGCCGGGACTGGATACTATGGAGATGGCTACACCTTC. The full variable domain, with the rest looked up from reference TRBV30 and TRBJ1-2, is SQTIHQWPATLVQPVGSPLSLECTVEGTSNPNLYWYRQAAGRGLQLLFYSVGIGQISSEVPQNLSASRPQDRQFILSSKKLLLSDSGFYLCAWSAGTGYYGDGYTFGSGTRLTVV.

This clone was counted between two and nine times. The chain employs TRBV19 and TRBJ2-6; TRBD2 is a possible D gene (5 bases). The CDR3 totals 16 residues. Per the germline V gene, CDR1 is LNHDA and CDR2 is SQIVND (reference sequence). V dropped 6 bases and J dropped 0 bases, with 12 bases sitting between them. The CDR3 nucleotides read TGTGCCAGTAGGGGCGGGTCGAGCTCTGGGGCCAACGTCCTGACTTTC. Translating it yields CASRGGSSSGANVLTF.

The chain recombines TRBV6-1 with TRBJ1-1; 7 bases agree with TRBD1. The V segment lost 2 bases and the J segment 5 bases; nucleotides outside the gene matches: 2. The CDR3 extends over 13 amino acids. In germline, CDR1 is MNHNS, CDR2 SASEGT. CDR3 sequence (DNA): TGTGCCAGCAGTGAAACAGGGGTGACTGAAGCTTTCTTT. Protein: CASSETGVTEAFF.

CDR3 sequence (DNA): TGTGCCAGCAGTGAAGAAGGAACAGGGAACACTGAAGCTTTCTTT. It codes for CASSEEGTGNTEAFF. The chain carries TRBV6-1 and TRBJ1-1; possibly TRBD1 for D (5 bases). This CDR3 comprises 15 residues. V dropped 1 base and J dropped 1 base, with 10 bases sitting between them. Germline V gives CDR1 MNHNS, CDR2 SASEGT.

Written as DNA, the CDR3 is TGCGCCAGCAGCTTGGAGGGAGTCGGAGACGAGCAGTACTTC. This gives the protein CASSLEGVGDEQYF. The chain employs TRBV5-1 and TRBJ2-7; perhaps TRBD2 as D (5 bases). V dropped 0 bases and J dropped 5 bases, with 12 bases sitting between them. Germline values: CDR1 SGHRS, CDR2 YFSETQ. The length of the CDR3 is 14 residues. Drawing the rest from reference TRBV5-1 and TRBJ2-7, the complete variable domain is KAGVTQTPRYLIKTRGQQVTLSCSPISGHRSVSWYQQTPGQGLQFLFEYFSETQRNKGNFPGRFSGRQFSNSRSEMNVSTLELGDSALYLCASSLEGVGDEQYFGPGTRLTVT.

The gene calls are TRBV7-2 and TRBJ2-5; 10 bases fit TRBD1. This CDR3 region has 16 residues. V dropped 5 bases and J dropped 4; count of bases not matched to a gene: 10. The germline gives CDR1 SGHTA, CDR2 FQGNSA. This CDR3 is CASSITPGQGRETQYF. The CDR3 nucleotides read TGTGCCAGCAGCATAACGCCGGGACAGGGGCGAGAGACCCAGTACTTC.

The chain combines TRBV30 with TRBJ1-2; 8 bases match TRBD1. The ends lost 2 bases at V and 4 bases at J; junction bases unmatched: 3. Germline CDR1 reads GTSNPN; CDR2 reads SVGIG (reference sequence). CDR3 length: 13 residues. The CDR3 DNA reads TGTGCCTGGAGTCGGGACAGGCCCTATGGCTACACCTTC. It translates to CAWSRDRPYGYTF.

V is TRBV5-1 and J is TRBJ1-2; D remains ambiguous. Deletions cut 5 bases from V and 7 bases from J, with 21 bases between. The CDR3 is made up of 15 amino acids. CDR1 is SGHRS, CDR2 YFSETQ, per germline. The CDR3 nucleotides read TGCGCCAGCAGTGCGGCGACTGGCAGTATCGTTGGCTACACCTTC. This sequence encodes CASSAATGSIVGYTF.

This chain links TRBV18 with TRBJ2-7; D remains unclear. Germline lookup yields CDR1 KGHSH and CDR2 LQKENI. Trimming took off 2 bases at V and 3 bases at J, with 14 bases between the two ends. The CDR3 has 15 amino acids. The CDR3 sequence: CASSPGGATLYEQYF. For the CDR3, the DNA is TGTGCCAGCTCACCAGGTGGAGCTACCCTCTACGAGCAGTACTTC.